A single sample is the source of the 21 T cell receptor beta chains below, sequenced in a study of blood T cell repertoires in COVID-19. TCRdb keeps only in-frame clones here, not all; method: immunoSEQ multiplex PCR. Among about 44,000 clones, roughly 87% were seen once, and the ten largest hold around 15%. The sample was peripheral blood. These TCRs come from a man aged 65-85 years with active COVID-19.

In its sample, this clone was seen once. The chain employs TRBV10-1 and TRBJ1-1; D remains unclear. Between the trimmed V and J ends, which lost 3 bases and 1 base, there was a span of 15 bases. Germline CDR1 reads WNHNN; CDR2 reads SYGVQD (reference sequence). CDR3 length equals 16 residues. The CDR3 loop is CASSEVRGSRNTEAFF. CDR3 nucleotide sequence: TGCGCCAGCAGTGAAGTACGGGGATCTCGGAACACTGAAGCTTTCTTT.

CDR3 loop: CASSPGLAGGPYTGELFF. As DNA, the CDR3 is TGCGCCAGCAGCCCTGGACTAGCGGGGGGGCCCTACACCGGGGAGCTGTTTTTT. V is TRBV5-1 and J is TRBJ2-2; 15 nucleotides align to TRBD2. CDR3 length: 18 residues. CDR1 and CDR2 (germline): SGHRS, YFSETQ. The J segment lost 3 bases and the V segment lost 4 bases, leaving 7 bases of the junction unmatched.

This chain connects TRBV5-1 to TRBJ1-1, with unresolved D. Germline CDR1 and CDR2: SGHRS and YFSETQ. This CDR3 comprises 13 residues. V was shortened by 0 bases and J by 6 bases, with 9 bases between the two germline ends. CDR3 loop: CASSLEELAEAFF. In DNA form, the CDR3 reads TGCGCCAGCAGCTTGGAAGAGTTGGCTGAAGCTTTCTTT.

The J gene is TRBJ2-5, the V gene TRBV10-2; the match to TRBD1 covers 7 bases. The V segment lost 0 bases and the J segment 0 bases; nucleotides outside the gene matches: 7. There are 17 residues in the CDR3. Germline assignment: CDR1 WSHSY and CDR2 SAAADI. This chain's CDR3 is CASSESRDSRYQETQYF. CDR3 nucleotides: TGCGCCAGCAGTGAGTCTCGGGACAGCCGGTACCAAGAGACCCAGTACTTC.

J is TRBJ2-7 and V is TRBV7-2; 13 nucleotides agree with TRBD2. The germline CDR1 and CDR2 sequences are SGHTA and FQGNSA. V lost 8 bases and J lost 6; bases outside the gene matches: 19. This CDR3 region has 18 residues. CDR3 region: CASSARALAGGTLSEQYF. The DNA of the CDR3 is TGTGCCAGCTCAGCCAGGGCACTAGCGGGGGGGACCCTAAGCGAGCAGTACTTC.

With respect to this clone: This specimen includes other DNA sequences encoding the same CDR3. The chain couples TRBV5-1 to TRBJ1-4; D may be TRBD1 (6 bases). This CDR3 is 14 amino acids long. V lost 4 bases and J 5 bases, leaving 12 bases between the germline ends. Germline CDR1 and CDR2: SGHRS and YFSETQ. The CDR3 sequence: CASSTTGSNEKLFF. The CDR3 DNA reads TGCGCCAGCAGCACTACAGGGTCCAATGAAAAACTGTTTTTT.

V gene TRBV18 combines with J gene TRBJ1-1; D is unresolved. Trimming pared 4 bases from V and 5 bases from J, leaving 8 bases between. The CDR3 is made up of 12 amino acids. Per germline, CDR1 KGHSH and CDR2 LQKENI. CDR3 residues: CASSRQETEAFF. CDR3 nucleotide sequence: TGTGCCAGCTCACGGCAGGAAACTGAAGCTTTCTTT.

This clone is a singleton in its sample. The chain has TRBV7-5 and TRBJ2-4; whether TRBD1, the table's D call, matches the DNA was not checked. TRBV7-5 is deemed a pseudogene. The CDR3 has 18 residues. CDR3 residues: CARSGGQGADASKNIQYF. For the CDR3, the DNA is TGTGCCAGAAGCGGGGGGCAGGGGGCAGATGCGAGCAAAAACATTCAGTACTTC.

The rearrangement links TRBV7-2 to TRBJ1-6, with D uncertain. The CDR3 spans 16 residues. Per the germline V gene, CDR1 is SGHTA and CDR2 is FQGNSA. Trimming pared 1 base from V and 5 bases from J, leaving 12 bases between. CDR3 sequence: CASSLVSAANNSPLHF. In nucleotides, the CDR3 is TGTGCCAGCAGCTTAGTTTCGGCGGCCAATAATTCACCCCTCCACTTT. Looking up the rest from reference TRBV7-2 and TRBJ1-6 gives the full variable domain: GAGVSQSPSNKVTEKGKDVELRCDPISGHTALYWYRQSLGQGLEFLIYFQGNSAPDKSGLPSDRFSAERTGGSVSTLTIQRTQQEDSAVYLCASSLVSAANNSPLHFGNGTRLTVT.

This clone was seen just once. The V call is TRBV7-9, the J call TRBJ1-2; possibly TRBD1 for D (5 bases). V lost 0 bases, J lost 4 bases, and 15 bases lay in between. The CDR3 is 16 residues long. Germline values: CDR1 SEHNR, CDR2 FQNEAQ (reference sequence). In nucleotides, the CDR3 is TGTGCCAGCAGCTTAGCTTCGGGCCAAGGGGTCTATGGCTACACCTTC. The encoded protein is CASSLASGQGVYGYTF.

The V call is TRBV4-1, the J call TRBJ2-5; tentatively, D is TRBD1 (8 bases). The CDR3 extends over 15 amino acids. Looked up from germline, CDR1 is MGHRA and CDR2 is YSYEKL. The V end was cut by 4 bases, the J end by 10 bases, with 22 bases between. The CDR3 sequence is CASSRLGTGGGGQYF. CDR3 nucleotide sequence: TGCGCCAGCAGCCGATTAGGCACAGGGGGAGGGGGCCAGTACTTC.

The chain combines TRBV6-6 with TRBJ2-5; possibly TRBD2 for D (7 bases). CDR3 length equals 14 residues. Germline V gene sequence: CDR1 MNHNY, CDR2 SVGAGI (reference sequence). V lost 4 bases and J 5 bases, leaving 14 bases between the germline ends. The CDR3 loop is CASSLGGPRETQYF. Written as DNA, the CDR3 is TGTGCCAGCAGTTTGGGGGGGCCCCGGGAGACCCAGTACTTC.

This clone was found once. The genes are TRBV5-1 and TRBJ1-1; D might be TRBD1 (5 bases). The CDR3 extends over 14 amino acids. The germline gives CDR1 SGHRS, CDR2 YFSETQ. V lost 3 bases to trimming and J lost 1 base, with 10 bases between them. CDR3 protein: CASSWGGKNTEAFF. CDR3 sequence (DNA): TGCGCCAGCAGCTGGGGGGGAAAGAACACTGAAGCTTTCTTT.

The chain uses TRBV4-3 and TRBJ1-2, with D maybe TRBD1 (5 bases). Germline V gene sequence: CDR1 LGHNA, CDR2 YSLEER. Trimming removed 4 bases from V and 6 bases from J, with 18 bases in between. The CDR3 runs to 15 residues. The CDR3 bases are TGCGCCAGCAGCCTAAATGGGGCTCAGCCTCATGGCTACACCTTC. Protein sequence: CASSLNGAQPHGYTF.

The chain carries TRBV5-1 and TRBJ1-1; possible D gene TRBD1, 5 bases. This CDR3 comprises 16 residues. V dropped 5 bases and J dropped 4 bases, with 21 bases sitting between them. Germline assignment: CDR1 SGHRS and CDR2 YFSETQ. The CDR3 reads CASSTAGWGLGTEAFF. The CDR3 DNA is TGCGCCAGCAGTACGGCAGGGTGGGGTTTAGGCACTGAAGCTTTCTTT.

The V call is TRBV6-2 or TRBV6-3, the J call TRBJ2-2; TRBD2 aligns across 12 bases. This CDR3 has 16 residues. CDR1 MNHEY and CDR2 SVGEGT come from the germline V gene. V was clipped by 5 bases and J by 5 bases; unmatched bases: 6. CDR3 amino acids: CASSAPGLAGTGELFF. The CDR3 nucleotides read TGTGCCAGCAGTGCGCCCGGACTAGCGGGGACCGGGGAGCTGTTTTTT.

The gene calls are TRBV7-2 and TRBJ2-5; TRBD2 aligns across 8 bases. CDR1 is SGHTA, CDR2 FQGNSA, per germline. The CDR3 consists of 14 residues. V lost 1 base, J lost 3 bases, and 1 base stayed unmatched. The CDR3 here is CASSLVSGEETQYF. DNA for the CDR3: TGTGCCAGCAGCTTAGTTAGCGGGGAAGAGACCCAGTACTTC.

The chain joins TRBV28 to TRBJ1-1; D might be TRBD1 (6 bases). This CDR3 spans 14 amino acids. V was trimmed by 6 bases and J by 7 bases, leaving 18 bases between them. Per germline, CDR1 MDHEN and CDR2 SYDVKM. Here the CDR3 DNA reads TGTGCCAGCAGCCCAATCGGACAGAACCTTGAAGCTTTCTTT. This codes for CASSPIGQNLEAFF.

The rearrangement joins TRBV19 to TRBJ2-3; D is ambiguous. Germline V gives CDR1 LNHDA, CDR2 SQIVND (reference sequence). This CDR3 spans 12 amino acids. Trimming removed 5 bases at V and 4 bases at J, with 7 bases between. DNA of the CDR3: TGTGCCAGTAGTCCGCGAGCAGATACGCAGTATTTT. Residues: CASSPRADTQYF.

The J gene is TRBJ1-4, the V gene TRBV6-5; D is perhaps TRBD1 (6 bases). This CDR3 region has 15 residues. Germline lookup yields CDR1 MNHEY and CDR2 SVGAGI. The germline V and J ends were trimmed by 4 bases and 2 bases, with 11 bases remaining between them. CDR3 DNA: TGTGCCAGCAGTTCGCCAGGGGTGACTAATGAAAAACTGTTTTTT. This codes for CASSSPGVTNEKLFF.

The chain joins TRBV7-9 to TRBJ2-3; the match to TRBD2 covers 15 bases. CDR1 SEHNR and CDR2 FQNEAQ come from the germline V gene (reference sequence). Unmatched junction bases numbered 5, after V lost 5 bases and J lost 2 bases. The CDR3 length is 17 residues. CDR3 sequence: CASSRGTSGGLTDTQYF. Here the CDR3 DNA reads TGTGCCAGCAGCAGGGGGACTAGCGGGGGGCTCACAGATACGCAGTATTTT. Supplemented by reference TRBV7-9 and TRBJ2-3, the full variable domain reads DTGVSQNPRHKITKRGQNVTFRCDPISEHNRLYWYRQTLGQGPEFLTYFQNEAQLEKSRLLSDRFSAERPKGSFSTLEIQRTEQGDSAMYLCASSRGTSGGLTDTQYFGPGTRLTVL.